One and the same sample provided the 8 T cell receptor beta chains below, sequenced in a study of blood T cell repertoires in COVID-19. Only in-frame clones appear in the TCRdb table, and some are missing; sequencing was by immunoSEQ multiplex PCR. The table lists 250,000 to 350,000 clones, about 83% of them singletons, with about 1.2% in the top ten. The sample consisted of peripheral blood. All receptors derive from a woman aged 50 to 60 with acute or convalescent COVID-19.

This chain links TRBV5-1 with TRBJ2-1; 9 bases are shared with TRBD2. CDR1 is SGHRS and CDR2 is YFSETQ in the germline V gene. The V and J ends lost 4 bases and 6 bases, in that order; junction bases with no gene match: 14. The CDR3 runs 17 residues. CDR3 sequence (DNA): TGCGCCAGCAGCACCTACCTCGGCGGGGGGGCAGTCAATGAGCAGTTCTTC. Its translation is CASSTYLGGGAVNEQFF.

The chain employs TRBV28 and TRBJ1-2, with TRBD1 matching over 10 bases. The CDR3 is made up of 15 amino acids. Germline CDR1 MDHEN, CDR2 SYDVKM. The J segment lost 5 bases and the V segment lost 4 bases, leaving 7 bases of the junction unmatched. CDR3 nucleotides: TGTGCCAGCAGTTCCACGACAGGGGGCCCTTATGGCTACACCTTC. It encodes CASSSTTGGPYGYTF.

The J gene is TRBJ1-5, the V gene TRBV12-5; D might be TRBD1 (6 bases). The CDR3 covers 14 residues. V dropped 5 bases and J dropped 2 bases, with 10 bases sitting between them. CDR1 is LGHNT, CDR2 FRNRAP, per germline. CDR3 nucleotides: TGTGCTAGTGGTCCCTCAGGGGGCAATCAGCCCCAGCATTTT. This translates into CASGPSGGNQPQHF.

V usage is TRBV10-3 and J usage is TRBJ1-2; D not certain. The ends were cut back, 3 bases at V and 2 bases at J, with 10 bases in the middle. Germline V gives CDR1 ENHRY, CDR2 SYGVKD. This CDR3 is 14 amino acids long. For the CDR3, the DNA is TGTGCCATCAGTGATTACGAGAGAAACTATGGCTACACCTTC. As protein: CAISDYERNYGYTF.

V gene TRBV2 combines with J gene TRBJ1-1; the match to TRBD1 covers 7 bases. J lost 2 bases, V lost 5 bases, and 8 bases had no gene match. CDR3 length: 15 residues. The germline CDR1 and CDR2 sequences are SNHLY and FYNNEI. Here the CDR3 DNA reads TGTGCCAGCAGTCCCGCCCAGGGGGTTAACACTGAAGCTTTCTTT. Translating it yields CASSPAQGVNTEAFF.

This clone has only a few counts. This sequence joins TRBV4-2 and TRBJ1-6; the D gene is possibly TRBD1 (5 bases). Germline V gene sequence: CDR1 LGHNA, CDR2 YNFKEQ. The CDR3 length is 15 residues. The V gene lost 2 bases and the J gene lost 9 bases, with 14 bases spanning the gap. CDR3 amino acids: CASSQQQGDGSPLHF. Written as DNA, the CDR3 is TGTGCCAGCAGCCAACAGCAGGGTGACGGTTCACCCCTCCACTTT.

This clone has only a few counts. This chain links TRBV6-5 with TRBJ2-3, with D unclear. The CDR3 is made up of 14 amino acids. V gave up 8 bases and J gave up 0 bases, with 12 bases separating them. The V gene's germline CDR1 is MNHEY and CDR2 SVGAGI. This CDR3 is CASARLPSTDTQYF. The DNA for the CDR3 is TGTGCCAGCGCGAGACTGCCTAGCACAGATACGCAGTATTTT.

This sequence joins TRBV27 and TRBJ1-1; weak D call: TRBD1 (6 bases). CDR1 is MNHEY and CDR2 is SMNVEV in the germline V gene (reference sequence). V was clipped by 2 bases and J by 4 bases, with 14 bases between them. The CDR3 has 15 residues. The CDR3 DNA reads TGTGCCAGCAGTTTAGGCTACAGGGATGGCACTGAAGCTTTCTTT. Translated: CASSLGYRDGTEAFF.